Reported below is one T cell receptor (beta chain). Its antigen is unidentified. This sample is drawn from a study of OX40 agonist ivuxolimab in advanced cancers. Study information: Anti-PD-1, anti-PD-L1 or anti-CTLA-4 therapy given earlier was allowed, and 30% to 45% had some. Whole-study findings and limits: In CD8+ T cells, expanded clones were on average more numerous than in CD4+. In a subset of nonresponders, normalized T-cell clonal expansion was also low.

Autoimmune disease history or systemic immunosuppression barred patients. Profiling relied on immunoSEQ multiplex PCR, and the TCRdb table lists in-frame clones only, not all of them. The sample carries about 69,000 clones, roughly 90% recorded once. CDR1 and CDR2 from the germline V gene are MNHEY and SVGAGI. V was pared by 7 bases and J by 2 bases, with 15 bases between. The CDR3 runs 14 residues. Specimen: CD4+ or CD8+ T cells sorted from blood, collected in a trial of the OX40 agonist ivuxolimab. This receptor was identified in an adult with an advanced solid tumor such as melanoma, head and neck, liver or kidney cancer. This rearrangement joins TRBV6-5 to TRBJ2-7, with D unclear. CDR3 sequence reads: CASNQRSSAYEQYF. CDR3 coding DNA: TGTGCCAGCAATCAGCGATCCAGCGCCTACGAGCAGTACTTC.